This TCR beta chain comes out of a study of OX40 agonist ivuxolimab in advanced cancers. Study summary: Patients' therapy was ivuxolimab, an antibody that acts as an agonist of OX40 (CD134). Participants averaged about 60 years of age (range about 23 to 80) and were roughly 80% male.

With autoimmune disease history or systemic immunosuppression, patients were excluded. Sequenced by immunoSEQ multiplex PCR; TCRdb stores in-frame clones only, minus some. The data contain approximately 37,000 clones, around 70% of them singletons. Germline CDR1 reads SQVTM; CDR2 reads ANQGSEA. This CDR3 is 14 amino acids long. Deletions cut 5 bases from V and 1 base from J, with 11 bases between. The source was CD4+ or CD8+ T cells sorted from blood, collected in a trial of the OX40 agonist ivuxolimab. The rearrangement uses TRBV29-1 and TRBJ1-4; possible D gene TRBD1, 6 bases. The receptor was derived from an adult with an advanced solid tumor such as melanoma, head and neck, liver or kidney cancer. The CDR3 reads CSVSKGGTNEKLFF. As DNA, the CDR3 is TGCAGCGTTTCTAAAGGGGGAACTAATGAAAAACTGTTTTTT.